This note documents a single T cell receptor beta chain sequence. It lacks a known antigen. No qualities accompany the bases; no much larger clone lies one base away. The sample originates from a study of spatial heterogeneity in lung cancer (dated by TCRdb to 2018 to 2020). Describing the broader study: More beta-chain than alpha-chain transcripts were consistently detected, likely reflecting higher beta-chain transcript abundance. In the raw uncorrected reads, each unique combination of TCR and UMI appeared more than ten times on average. The study quantitatively compared TCR alpha and beta repertoires across multiple tumor regions, matched nontumor lung and blood in non-small cell lung cancer. The study linked features of the TCR repertoire to counts of nonsynonymous mutations, which were determined by whole-exome sequencing of tumor tissue. Both alpha and beta chains were TCR-sequenced in samples taken at surgery, namely 220 tumor regions, roughly 64 matched nontumor lung samples and 56 PBMC samples.

Library preparation used 5' RACE. TCRdb records NextSeq 500 as the sequencer. In the TCR library protocol, a unique molecular identifier was attached to each TCR cDNA molecule so that PCR and sequencing errors could be corrected. The study's processing was this. TCR identification, UMI-based error correction and CDR3 extraction were performed with Decombinator tools. TCRs above a frequency of 2 per 1,000, corresponding to the top 1% of the tumor frequency distribution, were defined as expanded. Renyi diversity was calculated using the R vegan package after each repertoire was subsampled 100 times to 5,000 TCRs. To build CDR3 similarity networks, amino acid triplet string-kernel similarity was used, and CDR3s were connected when their pairwise similarity was above 0.82. The raw public data were reprocessed by TCRdb itself: fastp quality trimming at Q25, MiXCR clonotype calling, in-frame beta chains only. Records with the same CDR3 protein are collapsed into one entry carrying the most frequent genes and DNA. The authors' filters were not applied to this entry. This sample gives some 6,900 distinct CDR3 sequences in total; around 3.8% of them show up just once. The top ten hold 20% to 30% of the sample.

Findings and caveats that apply to the study as a whole: Additional single-cell paired TCR alpha and beta sequencing was considered necessary to confirm, at a functional level, the hypothesis that regional TCRs recognize regional mutations.

In light of the paper, this sample's time point label describes: sample taken at primary tumor resection. TCR sequencing used whole RNA extracted from tumor and nontumor lung tissue, or from cryopreserved PBMC samples, without cell sorting. Samples were obtained from about 69 patients with early-stage, untreated non-small cell lung cancer from the lung TRACERx cohort. A patient was chosen for TCR sequencing only when enough RNA was available from at least two tumor regions. Tumor and adjacent nontumor lung specimens were reviewed by a lung pathologist before selection. V is pruned by 5 bases and J by 10 bases, leaving 8 bases of the junction without a gene match. The CDR3 starts with the cysteine, ends with the phenylalanine, and has 14 residues. Just the 42-base CDR3 DNA is kept, in frame starting at base 1.

Material: normal lung tissue next to the tumor, obtained at surgery. Recombination linked TRBV12-3 or TRBV12-4 to TRBJ1-4, with 9 bases matching TRBD1. The TCR sequence derives from a female donor with early-stage non-small cell lung cancer. The CDR3 reads as follows: CASSQGDRERKLFF. The nucleotide sequence is TGTGCCAGCAGTCAGGGGGACAGGGAAAGAAAACTGTTTTTT.